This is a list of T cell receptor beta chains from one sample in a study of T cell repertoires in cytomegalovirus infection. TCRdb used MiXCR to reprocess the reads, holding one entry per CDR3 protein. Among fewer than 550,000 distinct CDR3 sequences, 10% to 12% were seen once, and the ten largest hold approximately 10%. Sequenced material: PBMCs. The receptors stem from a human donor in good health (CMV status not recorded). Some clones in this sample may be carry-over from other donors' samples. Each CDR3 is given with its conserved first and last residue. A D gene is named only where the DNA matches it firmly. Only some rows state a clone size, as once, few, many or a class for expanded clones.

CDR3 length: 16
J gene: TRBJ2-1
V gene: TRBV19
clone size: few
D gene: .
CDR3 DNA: TGTGCCAGTAGTATAGATCTGATCGTGATTGTCAATGAGCAGTTCTTC
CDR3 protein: CASSIDLIVIVNEQFF

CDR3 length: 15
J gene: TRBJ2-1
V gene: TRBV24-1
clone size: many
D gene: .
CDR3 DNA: TGTGCCACCAGTGATTCCGGCACGACCCACAATGAGCAGTTCTTC
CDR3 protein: CATSDSGTTHNEQFF

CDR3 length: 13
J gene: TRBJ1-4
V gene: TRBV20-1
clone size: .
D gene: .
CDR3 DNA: TGCAGTGCTAGTACTCCCGTCGCGAACGGCCGGGTTTTT
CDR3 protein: CSASTPVANGRVF

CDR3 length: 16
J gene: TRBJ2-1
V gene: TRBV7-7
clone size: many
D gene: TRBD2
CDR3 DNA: TGTGCTAGCAGCTTAGGGAGTAGCGGGGGCTACAATGAGCAGTTCTTC
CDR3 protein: CASSLGSSGGYNEQFF

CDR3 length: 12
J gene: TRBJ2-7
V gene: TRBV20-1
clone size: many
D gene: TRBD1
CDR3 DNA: TGCAGTGCTAGGCGGACAGGGCGGGAGCAGTACTTC
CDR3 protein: CSARRTGREQYF

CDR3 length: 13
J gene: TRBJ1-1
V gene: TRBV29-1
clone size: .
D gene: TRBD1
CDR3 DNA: TGCAGCGCGGGCCGGACAGGGGATACTGAAGCTTTCTTT
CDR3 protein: CSAGRTGDTEAFF

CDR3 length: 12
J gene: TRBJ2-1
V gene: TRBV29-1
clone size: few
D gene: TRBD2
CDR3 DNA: TGCAGCGTTGAGAGTAGCGGGAGGGGGCAGTTCTTC
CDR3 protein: CSVESSGRGQFF

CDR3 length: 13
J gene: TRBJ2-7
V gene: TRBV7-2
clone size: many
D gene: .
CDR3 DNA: TGTGCCAGCAGTTCGGTGGCGACCTACGAGCAGTACTTC
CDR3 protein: CASSSVATYEQYF

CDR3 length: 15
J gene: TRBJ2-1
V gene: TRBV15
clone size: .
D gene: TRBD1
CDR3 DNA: TGTGCCACCAGCACTTCTTGGACAGGGGGAGATGAGCAGTTCTTC
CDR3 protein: CATSTSWTGGDEQFF

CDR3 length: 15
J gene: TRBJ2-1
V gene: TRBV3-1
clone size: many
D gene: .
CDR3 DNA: TGTGCCAGCAGCCTGCGCGGGCCCTTCTACAATGAGCAGTTCTTC
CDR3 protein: CASSLRGPFYNEQFF

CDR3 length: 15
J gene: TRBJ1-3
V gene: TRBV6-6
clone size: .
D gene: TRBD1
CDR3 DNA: TGTGCCAGCAGTTGGGACAGTTACTCTGGAAACACCATATATTTT
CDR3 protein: CASSWDSYSGNTIYF

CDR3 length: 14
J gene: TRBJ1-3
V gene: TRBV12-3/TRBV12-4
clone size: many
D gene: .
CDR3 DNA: TGTGCCAGCAGTCCGTTAGGGGACGGAAACACCATATATTTT
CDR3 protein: CASSPLGDGNTIYF

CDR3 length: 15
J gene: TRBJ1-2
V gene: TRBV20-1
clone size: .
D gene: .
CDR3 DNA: TGCAGTGCTAGAGACCGAGGAGGAAGGGGATATGGCTACACCTTC
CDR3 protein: CSARDRGGRGYGYTF

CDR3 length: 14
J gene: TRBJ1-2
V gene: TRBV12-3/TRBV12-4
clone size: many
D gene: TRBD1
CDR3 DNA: TGTGCCAGCAGTATTGGACAGGCATTCTATGGCTACACCTTC
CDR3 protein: CASSIGQAFYGYTF

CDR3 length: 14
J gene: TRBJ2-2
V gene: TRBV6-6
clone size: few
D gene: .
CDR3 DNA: TGTGCCAGCAGTTACCGGCAGTACACCGGGGAGCTGTTTTTT
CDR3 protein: CASSYRQYTGELFF

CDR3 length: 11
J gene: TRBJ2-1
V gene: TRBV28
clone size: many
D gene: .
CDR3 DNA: TGTGCCAGCAGTTTTCCACAGGGGCAGTTCTTC
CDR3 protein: CASSFPQGQFF

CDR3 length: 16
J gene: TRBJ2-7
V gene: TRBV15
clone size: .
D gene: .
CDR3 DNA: TGTGCCACCAGCAGAGATGTGGCCGGCGATTACTACGAGCAGTACTTC
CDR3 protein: CATSRDVAGDYYEQYF

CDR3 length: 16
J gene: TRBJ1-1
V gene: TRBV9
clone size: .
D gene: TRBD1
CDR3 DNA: TGTGCCAGCAGCGTATTAGGAACAGGGGGAGGCACTGAAGCTTTCTTT
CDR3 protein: CASSVLGTGGGTEAFF

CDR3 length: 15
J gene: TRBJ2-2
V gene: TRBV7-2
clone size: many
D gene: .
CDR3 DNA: TGTGCCAGCAGCTTTTTTGGTCTGGACGGCGGGGAGCTGTTTTTT
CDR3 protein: CASSFFGLDGGELFF

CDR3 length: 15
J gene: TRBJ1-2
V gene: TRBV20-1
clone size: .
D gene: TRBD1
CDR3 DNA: TGCAGTGCTCAGACAAGAGGGACAGGCTTTTATGGCTACACCTTC
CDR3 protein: CSAQTRGTGFYGYTF

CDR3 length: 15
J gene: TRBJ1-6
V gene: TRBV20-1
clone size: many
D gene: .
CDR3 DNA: TGCAGTGTCGGTCCCTCGAGCTCCTATAATTCACCCCTCCACTTT
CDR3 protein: CSVGPSSSYNSPLHF

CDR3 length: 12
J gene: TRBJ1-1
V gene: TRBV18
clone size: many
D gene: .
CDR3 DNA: TGTGCCAGCTCATCGACAGGTATTGAAGCTTTCTTT
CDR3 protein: CASSSTGIEAFF

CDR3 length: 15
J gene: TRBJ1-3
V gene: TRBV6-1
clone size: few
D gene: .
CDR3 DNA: TGTGCCAGCAGAGAGAGGGCCGGATATGGAAACACCATATATTTT
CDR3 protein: CASRERAGYGNTIYF

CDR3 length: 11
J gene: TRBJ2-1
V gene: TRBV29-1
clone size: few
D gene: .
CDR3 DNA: TGCAGCGCTTGGGGGGCCGGTGAGCAGTTCTTC
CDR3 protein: CSAWGAGEQFF

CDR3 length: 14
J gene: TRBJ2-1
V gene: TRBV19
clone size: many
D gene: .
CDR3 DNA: TGTGCCAGTAGTATTGACCTCCGCTACAATGAGCAGTTCTTC
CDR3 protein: CASSIDLRYNEQFF

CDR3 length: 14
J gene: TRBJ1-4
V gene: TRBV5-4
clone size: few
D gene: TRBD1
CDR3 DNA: TGTGCCAGCAGACGGGACAGGGGAAGCGAAAAACTGTTTTTT
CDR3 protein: CASRRDRGSEKLFF

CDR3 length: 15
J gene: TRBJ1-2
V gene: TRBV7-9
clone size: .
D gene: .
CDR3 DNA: TGTGCCAGCAGCTTAGGAGGGGCGACTAACTATGGCTACACCTTC
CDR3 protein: CASSLGGATNYGYTF

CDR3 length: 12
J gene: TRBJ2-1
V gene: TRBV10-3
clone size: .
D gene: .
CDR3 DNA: TGTGCCATCAGGGCACCCGACCATGAGCAGTTCTTC
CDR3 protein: CAIRAPDHEQFF

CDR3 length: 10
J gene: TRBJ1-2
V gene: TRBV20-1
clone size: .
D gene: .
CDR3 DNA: TGCAGTGCTAGAGAATCCCAGACCGTTTTC
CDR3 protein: CSARESQTVF

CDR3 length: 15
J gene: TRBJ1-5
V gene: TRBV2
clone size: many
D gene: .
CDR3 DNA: TGTGCCAGCAGTGCAATATTGGGGGGGAATCAGCCCCAGCATTTT
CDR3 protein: CASSAILGGNQPQHF

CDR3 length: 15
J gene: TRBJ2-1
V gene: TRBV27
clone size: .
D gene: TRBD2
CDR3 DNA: TGTGCCAGCAGTTCACCCGGGACTAGTGGTAATGAGCAGTTCTTC
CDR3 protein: CASSSPGTSGNEQFF

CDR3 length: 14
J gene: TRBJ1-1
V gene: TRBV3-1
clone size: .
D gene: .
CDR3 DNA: TGTGCCAGCAGCCTCCTCACCATGAACACTGAAGCTTTCTTT
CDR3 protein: CASSLLTMNTEAFF

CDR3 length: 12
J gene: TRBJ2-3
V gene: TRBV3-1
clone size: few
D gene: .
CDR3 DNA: TGTGCCAGCAGCCAAATCACAGATACGCAGTATTTT
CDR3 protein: CASSQITDTQYF

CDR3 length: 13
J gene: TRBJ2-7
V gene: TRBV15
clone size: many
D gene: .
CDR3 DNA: TGTGCCACCAGACAGGTGGGGGCCTACGAGCAGTACTTC
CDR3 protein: CATRQVGAYEQYF

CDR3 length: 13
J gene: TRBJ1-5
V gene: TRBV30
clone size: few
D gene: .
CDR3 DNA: TGTGCCTGGAGCATGAGGGGAAGTCAGCCCCAGCATTTT
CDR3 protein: CAWSMRGSQPQHF

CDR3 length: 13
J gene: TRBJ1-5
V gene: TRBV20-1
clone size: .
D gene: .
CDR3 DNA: TGCAGTGCTAGCCCGGGGGCGAATCAGCCCCAGCATTTT
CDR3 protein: CSASPGANQPQHF

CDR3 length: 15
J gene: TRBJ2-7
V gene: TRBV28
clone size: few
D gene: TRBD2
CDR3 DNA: TGTGCCAGCAGTTCCATTAGCGGGAGAAGGAGCGAGCAGTACTTC
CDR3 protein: CASSSISGRRSEQYF

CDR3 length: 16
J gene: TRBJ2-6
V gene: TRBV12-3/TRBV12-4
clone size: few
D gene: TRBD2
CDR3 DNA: TGTGCCAGCATCGCCAGCGGGAGAACTGGGGCCAACGTCCTGACTTTC
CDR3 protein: CASIASGRTGANVLTF

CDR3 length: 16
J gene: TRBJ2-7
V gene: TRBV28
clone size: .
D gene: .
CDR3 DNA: TGTGCCAGCAGTAACGGAAATATAGACAGCCGCTACGAGCAGTACTTC
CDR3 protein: CASSNGNIDSRYEQYF

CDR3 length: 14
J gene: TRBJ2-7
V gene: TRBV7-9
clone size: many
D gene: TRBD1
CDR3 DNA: TGTGCCAGCAGCTCACAACAGGGGGCCTACGAGCAGTACTTC
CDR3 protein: CASSSQQGAYEQYF

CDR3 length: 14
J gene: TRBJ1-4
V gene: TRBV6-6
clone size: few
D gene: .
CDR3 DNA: TGTGCCAGCAGAGAATTGGGGTCGGGTGAAAAACTGTTTTTT
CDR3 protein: CASRELGSGEKLFF

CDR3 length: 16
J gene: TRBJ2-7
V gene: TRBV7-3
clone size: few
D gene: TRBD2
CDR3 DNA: TGTGCCAGCAGCCTAAATAGCGGGTCTTTGAGCTACGAGCAGTACTTC
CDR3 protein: CASSLNSGSLSYEQYF

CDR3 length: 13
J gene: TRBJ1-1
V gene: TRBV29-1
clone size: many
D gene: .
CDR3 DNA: TGCAGCGGACGGAGGGGGGGGAACACTGAAGCTTTCTTT
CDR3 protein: CSGRRGGNTEAFF

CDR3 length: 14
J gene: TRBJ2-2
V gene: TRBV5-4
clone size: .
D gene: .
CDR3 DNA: TGTGCCAGCAGGCGGGACAGCAGTACCGGGGAGCTGTTTTTT
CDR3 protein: CASRRDSSTGELFF

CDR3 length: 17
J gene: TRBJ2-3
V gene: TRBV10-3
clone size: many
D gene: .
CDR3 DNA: TGTGCCATCAGTGGTGTACTAAAAGAACGGGGAGCAGATACGCAGTATTTT
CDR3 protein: CAISGVLKERGADTQYF

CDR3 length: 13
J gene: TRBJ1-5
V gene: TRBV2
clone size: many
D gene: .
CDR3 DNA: TGTGCCAGCAGGCGGGGGGCCAATCAGCCCCAGCATTTT
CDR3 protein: CASRRGANQPQHF

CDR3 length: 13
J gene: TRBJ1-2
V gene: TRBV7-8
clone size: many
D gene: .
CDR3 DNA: TGTGCCAGCAGCTTAGCCGCAGCGGGAGGCTACACCTTC
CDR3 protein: CASSLAAAGGYTF

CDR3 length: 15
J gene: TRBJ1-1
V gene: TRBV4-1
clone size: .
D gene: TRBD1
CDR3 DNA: TGCGCCAGCAGCCGCAGACAGGGGATGAACACTGAAGCTTTCTTT
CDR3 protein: CASSRRQGMNTEAFF

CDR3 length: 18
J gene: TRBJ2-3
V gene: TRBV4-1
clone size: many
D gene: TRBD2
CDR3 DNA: TGCGCCAGCAGCCAGTCGGGGGTTACGGGAGGCCGCACAGATACGCAGTATTTT
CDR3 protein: CASSQSGVTGGRTDTQYF

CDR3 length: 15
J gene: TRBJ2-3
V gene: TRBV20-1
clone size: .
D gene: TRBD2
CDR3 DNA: TGCAGTGCTAGAGGACTAGCGGCTAGCACAGATACGCAGTATTTT
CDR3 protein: CSARGLAASTDTQYF

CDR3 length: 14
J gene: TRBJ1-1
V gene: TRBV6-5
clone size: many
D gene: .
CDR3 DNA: TGTGCCAGCAGTTATCGCGTGGGGGACACTGAAGCTTTCTTT
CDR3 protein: CASSYRVGDTEAFF

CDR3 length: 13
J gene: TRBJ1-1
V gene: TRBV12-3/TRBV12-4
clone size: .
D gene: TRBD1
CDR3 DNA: TGTGCCAGCAGGTGGACAGGGGGGACTGAAGCTTTCTTT
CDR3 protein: CASRWTGGTEAFF

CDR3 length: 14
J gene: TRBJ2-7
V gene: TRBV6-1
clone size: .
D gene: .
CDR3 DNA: TGTGCCAGCAGAACACAGGGCTCCCTCGGCGAGCAGTACTTC
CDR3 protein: CASRTQGSLGEQYF

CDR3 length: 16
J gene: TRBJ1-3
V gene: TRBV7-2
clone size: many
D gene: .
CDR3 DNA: TGTGCCAGCAGCTCGGCCGCTGCCGGGGTTGGAAACACCATATATTTT
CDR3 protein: CASSSAAAGVGNTIYF

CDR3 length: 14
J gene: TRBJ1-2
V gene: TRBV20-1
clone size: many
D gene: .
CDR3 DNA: TGCAGTGCTAGGCCGACAGACGGATTCTATGGCTACACCTTC
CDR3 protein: CSARPTDGFYGYTF

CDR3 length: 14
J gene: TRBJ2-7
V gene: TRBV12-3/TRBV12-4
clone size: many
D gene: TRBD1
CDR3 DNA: TGTGCCAGCAGTTATTCCCGGACAGGATCCGAGCAGTACTTC
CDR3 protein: CASSYSRTGSEQYF

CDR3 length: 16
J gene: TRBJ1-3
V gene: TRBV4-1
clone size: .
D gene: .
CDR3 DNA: TGCGCCAGCAGCCAGTTCAGGGTATTAACTGGAAACACCATATATTTT
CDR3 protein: CASSQFRVLTGNTIYF

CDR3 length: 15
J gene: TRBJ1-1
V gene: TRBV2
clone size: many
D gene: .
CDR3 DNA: TGTGCCAGCAGTGAAGCGCTTGGGGGGAACACTGAAGCTTTCTTT
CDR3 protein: CASSEALGGNTEAFF

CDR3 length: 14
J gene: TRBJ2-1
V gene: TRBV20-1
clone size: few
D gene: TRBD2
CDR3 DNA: TGCAGTGAGCGGGGCGGGAGGAAAGGGAATGAGCAGTTCTTC
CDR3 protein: CSERGGRKGNEQFF

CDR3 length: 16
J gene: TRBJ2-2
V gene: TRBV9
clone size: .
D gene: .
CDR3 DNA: TGTGCCAGCAGCGCGCCGGGACTCCAAAACACCGGGGAGCTGTTTTTT
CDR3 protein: CASSAPGLQNTGELFF